One T cell receptor (beta chain) is described in this entry. Its target antigen remains unknown. No clone much larger than this one lies a single base away; base qualities are absent. This specimen includes other DNA sequences encoding the same CDR3. For TCRbeta CDR3 sequencing, genomic DNA was extracted from sorted cells using the QIAGEN DNeasy Blood and Tissue Kit. High-throughput TCRbeta CDR3 sequencing, including PCR amplification with bias correction and internal controls, was performed commercially through immunoSEQ. The study's processing was this. Unique productive TCRbeta sequences were defined by CDR3 nucleotide sequence when primers matched and otherwise by CDR3 amino acid sequence together with Vbeta and Jbeta genes. Sorting error was corrected by removing sequences shared between sorted populations at a frequency ratio of 2:1 or less, and the remaining shared sequences were assigned to the higher population. A sequence counted as donor-reactive if, in CFSE-low cells, the sequence had a frequency of at least 0.01% and was expanded at least 5-fold compared with unstimulated cells. Jensen-Shannon divergence, calculated on the top 100 TCRbeta sequences ranked by frequency, was used to quantify repertoire divergence. For any sample with multiple sequencing runs, sorting error was corrected in each run separately before the runs were pooled. The clones in this table, taken by TCRdb from immuneACCESS, are in-frame only. Not every clone is retained; where verified, under half of the shortfall comes from an unresolved V gene, and the cause of the rest is unknown. V and J calls and clone size are those listed in that table; D and trimming were worked out from the DNA. Within this sample are about 83,000 clones, with 98% of them counted one time only. The ten top clones hold over 0.45% of the sample.

Interpreted using the paper, the time point label stands for: blood sample drawn before combined kidney and bone marrow transplant. Thawed PBMCs were FACS-sorted into unstimulated Tregs (CD4+CD25+CD127-), CD4+ non-Tregs (CD4+CD25-), CD4 cells and CD8 cells. The patients were a few recipients of combined kidney and bone marrow transplants from the ITN036ST trial, and samples were available only for these trial subjects. Healthy control blood was processed to PBMCs by Ficoll density gradient and cryopreserved, and patient PBMCs were collected before and after transplant. Compared with germline, V lacks 3 bases and J lacks 2 bases; bases without a gene match: 4. The germline V gene (reference sequence) specifies MNHEY as CDR1 and SMNVEV as CDR2. The cysteine opens and the phenylalanine closes a CDR3 of 15 amino acids. Just CDR3 DNA is preserved here, 45 bases in frame from base 1. This sample stems from a study of Tregs in tolerant kidney transplant recipients (dated by TCRdb to between 2017 and 2020). Regarding the complete study: Transplants used related donors with nonmyeloablative bone marrow transplantation; mixed chimerism was transient in the human trials. The study used TCRbeta sequencing to identify donor-specific regulatory T cells before combined kidney and bone marrow transplantation, then tracked those cells after transplant. Study-wide findings and limitations: The study was limited by small patient numbers, and the findings need validation in larger populations and under other immunosuppression protocols. Biological reproducibility was not directly addressed, though technical replication error appeared minimal. For some patients the PCR primers changed over time, which made it impossible to compare the samples from those patients at the nucleotide level. Expanding Tregs with activated donor B cells appeared to identify the most biologically relevant and donor-specific TCRbeta repertoire. Donor-specific Treg expansion was found to exceed global Treg expansion in tolerant patients, suggesting antigen-driven rather than nonspecific expansion.

This clonotype was obtained from a human donor who received a combined kidney and bone marrow transplant. Sequenced here: CD4+ T cells from blood, sampled before the transplant. The V and J genes are TRBV27 and TRBJ2-7; 10 bases in the middle match TRBD1. The nucleotides are TGTGCCAGCAGTTTCCTCGGACAGGGGGCCTACGAGCAGTACTTC. Translated, this gives CASSFLGQGAYEQYF.